The 19 T cell receptor beta chains below were found in one sample sequenced in a study of blood T cell repertoires in COVID-19. Method: immunoSEQ multiplex PCR; TCRdb's copy keeps in-frame clones and lacks some. The sample carries approximately 94,000 clones, roughly 84% recorded once. Sequencing was performed on peripheral blood. The source is a man between 60 and 70 years old with acute or convalescent COVID-19.

This chain connects TRBV6-5 to TRBJ1-5; D unresolved. The ends were cut back, 5 bases at V and 1 base at J, with 3 bases in the middle. Germline loops: CDR1 MNHEY, CDR2 SVGAGI. The CDR3 covers 12 residues. The CDR3 DNA follows: TGTGCCAGCAGTCGGAGCAATCAGCCCCAGCATTTT. Protein sequence: CASSRSNQPQHF.

The chain couples TRBV4-1 to TRBJ2-3; 8 bases agree with TRBD2. This CDR3 is built from 16 residues. The V segment lost 1 base and the J segment 6 bases; nucleotides outside the gene matches: 9. CDR1 and CDR2 (germline): MGHRA, YSYEKL. The CDR3 loop is CASSQAWGTRSDTQYF. CDR3 bases: TGCGCCAGCAGCCAAGCGTGGGGGACTAGGTCTGATACGCAGTATTTT.

V and J are TRBV18 and TRBJ2-1; TRBD1 matches 9 bases. The germline gives CDR1 KGHSH, CDR2 LQKENI. There are 15 residues in the CDR3. With 3 bases clipped from V and 6 bases from J, the junction kept 6 bases outside the gene matches. The chain's CDR3 is CASSPRTGAGNEQFF. CDR3 nucleotide sequence: TGTGCCAGCTCACCGAGGACAGGGGCGGGCAATGAGCAGTTCTTC.

The chain combines TRBV18 with TRBJ1-4; no definite D call. The germline V gene encodes CDR1 KGHSH and CDR2 LQKENI. The CDR3 length is 16 residues. The V and J ends lost 6 bases and 0 bases respectively, with 14 bases between them. In DNA form, the CDR3 reads TGTGCCAGCTCCCCCCAAGAAGCCGCAACTAATGAAAAACTGTTTTTT. Its translation is CASSPQEAATNEKLFF.

This clone was counted once. The rearrangement joins TRBV5-5 to TRBJ1-3; D is unclear. V was cut by 0 bases and J by 0 bases, with 7 bases left in between. This CDR3 is 15 amino acids long. Germline V gives CDR1 SGHKS, CDR2 YYEKEE (reference sequence). This CDR3 reads CASSLDGGSGNTIYF. CDR3 sequence (DNA): TGTGCCAGCAGCTTGGACGGTGGCTCTGGAAACACCATATATTTT. The full variable domain, completed using reference TRBV5-5 and TRBJ1-3, is DAGVTQSPTHLIKTRGQQVTLRCSPISGHKSVSWYQQVLGQGPQFIFQYYEKEERGRGNFPDRFSARQFPNYSSELNVNALLLGDSALYLCASSLDGGSGNTIYFGEGSWLTVV.

This chain uses TRBV5-8 with TRBJ2-1, with TRBD1 matching over 9 bases. V dropped 0 bases and J dropped 5; count of bases not matched to a gene: 3. There are 15 residues in the CDR3. The germline V gene has CDR1 SGHTS and CDR2 YDEGEE. The CDR3 DNA follows: TGTGCCAGCAGCTTGGGGACAGGGGTGGACAATGAGCAGTTCTTC. This sequence encodes CASSLGTGVDNEQFF.

The rearrangement joins TRBV3-1 (or the pseudogene TRBV3-2) to TRBJ1-2; D is possibly TRBD1 (5 bases). The CDR3 has 12 amino acids. The germline V and J ends were trimmed by 3 bases and 7 bases, with 9 bases remaining between them. Germline CDR1 is LGHDT and CDR2 is YNNKEL (reference sequence). CDR3 protein: CASSQGHGGYTF. The CDR3 DNA sequence: TGTGCCAGCAGCCAGGGGCACGGTGGCTACACCTTC.

The chain joins TRBV7-9 to TRBJ2-5; 7 positions match TRBD1. V shed 5 bases, J shed 4 bases, and the junction held 10 bases outside the gene matches. Germline V gives CDR1 SEHNR, CDR2 FQNEAQ (reference sequence). The CDR3 spans 15 residues. This CDR3 reads CASSAQGPSGETQYF. The CDR3 nucleotides are TGTGCCAGCAGCGCACAGGGGCCGAGTGGAGAGACCCAGTACTTC.

The CDR3 DNA reads TGTGCCAGCAGTTCTCCCCGATCGGGTTCGGGGGAAAAACTGTTTTTT. Its protein is CASSSPRSGSGEKLFF. The chain combines TRBV6-6 with TRBJ1-4; no definite D call. The V gene's germline CDR1 is MNHNY and CDR2 SVGAGI (reference sequence). The CDR3 length is 16 residues. The V end was cut by 4 bases, the J end by 8 bases, with 20 bases between.

The V gene is TRBV6-5, the J gene TRBJ2-3, with 7 bases lining up with TRBD1. CDR1 and CDR2 from the germline V gene are MNHEY and SVGAGI. This CDR3 spans 15 amino acids. The V and J ends lost 5 bases and 0 bases, in that order; junction bases with no gene match: 5. CDR3 bases: TGTGCCAGCAGTACGACAGGGATGAGCACAGATACGCAGTATTTT. Protein: CASSTTGMSTDTQYF.

The gene calls are TRBV6-2 or TRBV6-3 and TRBJ2-1; 7 bases agree with TRBD1. This CDR3 region has 14 residues. V shed 5 bases and J 6 bases; nucleotides not matched to a gene: 7. The germline V gene has CDR1 MNHEY and CDR2 SVGEGT. For the CDR3, the DNA is TGTGCCAGCAGTACGGGACAGACGAGCAATGAGCAGTTCTTC. Protein product: CASSTGQTSNEQFF.

Regarding this clone: Different DNA sequences within this sample yield the same CDR3. The J gene is TRBJ1-5, the V gene TRBV6-1, with D perhaps matching TRBD1 (5 bases). The CDR3 is made up of 18 amino acids. The V gene lost 3 bases and the J gene lost 3 bases, with 21 bases spanning the gap. Germline CDR1 and CDR2: MNHNS and SASEGT. The CDR3 sequence is CASSDTLGRGPFNQPQHF. DNA of the CDR3: TGTGCCAGCAGTGATACCCTTGGGAGGGGACCTTTCAATCAGCCCCAGCATTTT.

J is TRBJ1-6 and V is TRBV5-4; 9 bases line up with TRBD1. CDR3 length: 14 residues. Germline assignment: CDR1 SGHNT and CDR2 YYREEE (reference sequence). V shed 3 bases, J shed 6 bases, and the junction held 1 base outside the gene matches. CDR3 coding DNA: TGTGCCAGCAGCTCGGGACAGGGTAATTCACCCCTCCACTTT. Its protein product is CASSSGQGNSPLHF.

The chain uses TRBV5-5 and TRBJ2-5, with 7 nucleotides matching TRBD1. Trimming cost V 0 bases and J 13 bases; bases outside gene matches: 18. The length of the CDR3 is 16 residues. Germline assignment: CDR1 SGHKS and CDR2 YYEKEE (reference sequence). CDR3 DNA: TGTGCCAGCAGCTTGGCTGAGGGACAGTTCCGAAGGCCATGGTACTTC. Protein: CASSLAEGQFRRPWYF.

The chain is built from TRBV14 and TRBJ1-1; D possibly corresponds to TRBD1 (5 bases). The CDR3 contains 20 residues. V was trimmed by 2 bases and J by 4 bases, leaving 29 bases between them. CDR1 and CDR2 (germline): SGHDN, FVKESK. The CDR3 bases are TGTGCCAGCAGCCAACTTCCCCCCACCCTTTACGGGGCGCGGGGCACTGAAGCTTTCTTT. Protein sequence: CASSQLPPTLYGARGTEAFF.

The chain joins TRBV28 to TRBJ1-5, with a possible D match to TRBD1 (6 bases). The CDR3 contains 14 residues. Trimming cost V 1 base and J 6 bases, with 10 bases left between them. CDR1 and CDR2 from the germline V gene are MDHEN and SYDVKM. CDR3 sequence: CASSLSRGVQPQHF. CDR3 coding DNA: TGTGCCAGCAGTTTATCCAGGGGCGTTCAGCCCCAGCATTTT.

The chain is built from TRBV19 and TRBJ1-2; 7 positions match TRBD1. The germline V gene encodes CDR1 LNHDA and CDR2 SQIVND (reference sequence). CDR3 length: 14 residues. Trimming removed 6 bases from V and 4 bases from J; junction bases left unmatched: 8. CDR3 DNA: TGTGCCAGTAGCCAACAGGGGCCCAGCTATGGCTACACCTTC. Translating it yields CASSQQGPSYGYTF.

The rearrangement uses TRBV7-9 and TRBJ1-2; 8 nucleotides align to TRBD1. Germline V gene lookup returns CDR1 SEHNR and CDR2 FQNEAQ (reference sequence). V trimming: 5 bases; J trimming: 5 bases; junction bases outside the gene matches: 7. The CDR3 covers 14 residues. CDR3 sequence reads: CASSPGGAPYGYTF. The CDR3 region has the DNA TGTGCCAGCAGCCCAGGGGGCGCGCCTTATGGCTACACCTTC.

V is TRBV29-1 and J is TRBJ2-1, with 7 bases matching TRBD1. The V gene's germline CDR1 is SQVTM and CDR2 ANQGSEA. Trimming cost V 4 bases and J 9 bases; bases outside gene matches: 15. The CDR3 length is 15 residues. The CDR3 loop is CSVGAFTGVDGEQFF. CDR3 nucleotide sequence: TGCAGCGTTGGAGCTTTCACAGGGGTGGACGGTGAGCAGTTCTTC.